A single sample is the source of the 2 T cell receptor beta chains below, sequenced in a study of blood T cell repertoires in COVID-19. Using immunoSEQ multiplex PCR, the repertoire was profiled, and TCRdb retains in-frame clones only, with some absent. The sample contains roughly 120,000 clones, about 79% of which appear only once. Sample: peripheral blood. The origin of the receptors is an elderly woman with active or convalescent COVID-19.

The chain links TRBV28 to TRBJ1-5; D uncertain. CDR1 and CDR2 from the germline V gene are MDHEN and SYDVKM. Trimming took off 3 bases at V and 4 bases at J, with 10 bases between the two ends. The CDR3 extends over 14 amino acids. CDR3 sequence: CASSFLWRNQPQHF. The DNA for the CDR3 is TGTGCCAGCAGTTTTCTCTGGAGGAATCAGCCCCAGCATTTT.

This clone appeared a few times. This chain links TRBV28 with TRBJ1-1; no firm D call. Germline V lookup: CDR1 MDHEN, CDR2 SYDVKM. V was trimmed by 5 bases and J by 2 bases, leaving 15 bases between them. The CDR3 runs 15 residues. CDR3 coding DNA: TGTGCCAGCAGTCCCCGCAGGTTCGGAAACACTGAAGCTTTCTTT. Translated, it gives CASSPRRFGNTEAFF.